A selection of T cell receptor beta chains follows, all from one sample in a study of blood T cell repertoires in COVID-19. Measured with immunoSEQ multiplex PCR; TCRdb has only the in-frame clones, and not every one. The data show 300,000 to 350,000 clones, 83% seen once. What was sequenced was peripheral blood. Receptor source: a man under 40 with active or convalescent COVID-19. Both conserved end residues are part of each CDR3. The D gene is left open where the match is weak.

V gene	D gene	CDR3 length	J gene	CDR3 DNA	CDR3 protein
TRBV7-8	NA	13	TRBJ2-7	TGTGCCAGCAGCCTAGGTCCCCTCTACGAGCAGTACTTC	CASSLGPLYEQYF
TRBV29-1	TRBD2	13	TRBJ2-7	TGCAGCACGGAGGGGCTAGCGGGAACGGGGCAGTACTTC	CSTEGLAGTGQYF
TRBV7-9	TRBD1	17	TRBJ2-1	TGTGCCAGCAATGTCCCGGGACAGGGTCTGGGGTTGAATGAGCAGTTCTTC	CASNVPGQGLGLNEQFF
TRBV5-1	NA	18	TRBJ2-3	TGCGCCAGCAGCTCAATTATCACTCACGGGAGAAGGGCAGATACGCAGTATTTT	CASSSIITHGRRADTQYF
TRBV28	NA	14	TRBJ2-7	TGTGGGGGCATCGGACAGACAGAACCCTACGAGCAGTACTTC	CGGIGQTEPYEQYF
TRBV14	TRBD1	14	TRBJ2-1	TGTGCCAGCAGCGCGACAGGGGTGGACAATGAGCAGTTCTTC	CASSATGVDNEQFF
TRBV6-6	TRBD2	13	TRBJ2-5	TGTGCCAGCAGTTACGGGGGGGAAGAGACCCAGTACTTC	CASSYGGEETQYF
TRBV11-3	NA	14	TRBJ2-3	TGTGCCAGCAGCTTAGGGCCCGGGATGGATACGCAGTATTTT	CASSLGPGMDTQYF
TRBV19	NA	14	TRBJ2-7	TGTGCCAGTAGTATCAGGGATGGCCCCTACGAGCAGTACTTC	CASSIRDGPYEQYF
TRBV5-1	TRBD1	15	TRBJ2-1	TGCGCCAGCAGCTTGGACGGGACAGCCTCCAATGAGCAGTTCTTC	CASSLDGTASNEQFF
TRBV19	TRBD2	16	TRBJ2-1	TGTGCCATCGGGACTAGCGGGAGAGCGGGCTACAATGAGCAGTTCTTC	CAIGTSGRAGYNEQFF
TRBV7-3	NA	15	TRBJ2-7	TGTGCCAGCAGCTTAGGAGGGGAAGGCTCCTACGAGCAGTACTTC	CASSLGGEGSYEQYF
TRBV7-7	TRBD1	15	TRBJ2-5	TGTGCCAGCAGCCCGCTAGGGGGCGCCCCAGGGACCCAGTACTTC	CASSPLGGAPGTQYF
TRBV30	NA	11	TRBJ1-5	TGTGCCTGGAGTGGGGGGGGGCCCCAGCATTTT	CAWSGGGPQHF
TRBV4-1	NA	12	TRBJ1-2	TGCGCCAGCAGCCAAGATGGGCGTGGCTACACCTTC	CASSQDGRGYTF
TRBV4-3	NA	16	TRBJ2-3	TGCGCCAGCAGCCAGGAGACTTATTCTAGCACAGATACGCAGTATTTT	CASSQETYSSTDTQYF
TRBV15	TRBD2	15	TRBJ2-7	TGTGCCACCAGCGGCCTGGGGGAGGGGCCCTACGAGCAGTACTTC	CATSGLGEGPYEQYF
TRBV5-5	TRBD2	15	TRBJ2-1	TGTGCCAGCAGCTTGCTACTAGCGGGAGAAGGAGAGCAGTTCTTC	CASSLLLAGEGEQFF
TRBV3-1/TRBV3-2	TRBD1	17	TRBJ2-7	TGTGCCAGCCTCCGGCCGGGACGGCGGTCAGGGGGCGACGAGCAGTACTTC	CASLRPGRRSGGDEQYF
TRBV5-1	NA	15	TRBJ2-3	TGCGCCAGCAGCTTCTCTGACAGGAACACAGATACGCAGTATTTT	CASSFSDRNTDTQYF
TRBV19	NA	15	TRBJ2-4	TGTGCCACCCTCTCACAGGGCGCCTCCGGAAACATTCAGTACTTC	CATLSQGASGNIQYF
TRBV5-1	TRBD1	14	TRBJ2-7	TGCGCCAGCAGCCTGGACAGGGTGCCCTACGAGCAGTACTTC	CASSLDRVPYEQYF
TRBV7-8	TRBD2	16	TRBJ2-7	TGTGCCAGCAGCTTAGCAAAGCGGGAGCTCTCCTACGAGCAGTACTTC	CASSLAKRELSYEQYF
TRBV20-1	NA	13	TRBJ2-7	TGCAGTGCTAGTACGGGTCTAGTATACGAGCAGTACTTC	CSASTGLVYEQYF
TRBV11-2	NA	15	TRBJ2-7	TGTGCCAGCAGCCCCCTTACCGGGAAAAACTACGAGCAGTACTTC	CASSPLTGKNYEQYF
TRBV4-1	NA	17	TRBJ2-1	TGCGCCAGCAGCCAAGTGCCCCCCGGGAGCTCCTACAATGAGCAGTTCTTC	CASSQVPPGSSYNEQFF
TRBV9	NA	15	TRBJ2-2	TGTGCCAGCAGCGTAGATGGTAGCCTTGTCGTGGAGCTGTTTTTT	CASSVDGSLVVELFF
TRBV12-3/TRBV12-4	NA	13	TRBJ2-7	TGTGCCAGCAGCAGGGACACTTCCTACGAGCAGTACTTC	CASSRDTSYEQYF
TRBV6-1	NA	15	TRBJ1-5	TGTGCCAGCAGTGAAGTCGAGGGATGGGATCAGCCCCAGCATTTT	CASSEVEGWDQPQHF
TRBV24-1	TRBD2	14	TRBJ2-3	TGTGCCACCAGTCAAGCGGGAGTTGCAGATACGCAGTATTTT	CATSQAGVADTQYF
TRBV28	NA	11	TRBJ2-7	TGTGCCAGCAGTTCCCTCTACGAGCAGTACTTC	CASSSLYEQYF
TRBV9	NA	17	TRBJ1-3	TGTGCCAGCAGTGAGGATTCAGGGGCAAAGGTGGGAAACACCATATATTTT	CASSEDSGAKVGNTIYF